The TCR beta chain described here comes from a study of post-analysis software for immune sequencing data. Whole-study findings and limits: Controls' normalized Chao1 diversity significantly exceeded that of multiple sclerosis patients. Roughly 5 TRBV segments occurring more often in patients than controls included TRBV5-6, TRBV5-1 and TRBV20-1. Pronounced co-clustering by F measure was evident among identically batched samples.

Germline-derived CDR1 and CDR2 are MNHEY and SVGAGI. Trimming cost V 4 bases and J 11 bases; bases outside gene matches: 12. This CDR3 is built from 14 residues. Presence of unique molecular identifiers characterized the TCR beta cDNA libraries. The yield from about 1 to 10 million T cells was roughly 500,000 cDNA molecules in total. TCRdb called the PCR reads again in MiXCR, with one record for every CDR3 protein. The repertoire holds approximately 460,000 distinct CDR3 sequences, around 40% seen once, with around 10% in the top ten. As regards this clonotype: Its antigen is as yet unknown.

The source is a girl under 18 with multiple sclerosis. The chain couples TRBV6-5 to TRBJ2-5, with TRBD1 matching 8 bases. Sample: blood. The chain's CDR3 is CASSSSRTGNEQYF. The CDR3 region has the DNA TGTGCCAGCAGTTCCTCTCGGACAGGGAACGAACAGTACTTC.